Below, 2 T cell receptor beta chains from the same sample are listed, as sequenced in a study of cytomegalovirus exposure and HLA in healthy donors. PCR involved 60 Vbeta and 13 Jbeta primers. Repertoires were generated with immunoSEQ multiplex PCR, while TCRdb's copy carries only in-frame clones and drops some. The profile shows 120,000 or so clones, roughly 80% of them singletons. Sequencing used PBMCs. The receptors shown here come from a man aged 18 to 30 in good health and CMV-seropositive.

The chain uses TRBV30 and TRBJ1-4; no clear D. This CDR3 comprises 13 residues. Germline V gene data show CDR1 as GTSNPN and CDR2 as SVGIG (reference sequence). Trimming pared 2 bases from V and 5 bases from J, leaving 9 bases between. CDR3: CAWSQVANEKLFF. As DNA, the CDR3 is TGTGCCTGGAGTCAGGTAGCGAATGAAAAACTGTTTTTT. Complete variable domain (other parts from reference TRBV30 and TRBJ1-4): SQTIHQWPATLVQPVGSPLSLECTVEGTSNPNLYWYRQAAGRGLQLLFYSVGIGQISSEVPQNLSASRPQDRQFILSSKKLLLSDSGFYLCAWSQVANEKLFFGSGTQLSVL.

The CDR3 loop reads CASSIGLGQSPLHF. As DNA, the CDR3 is TGTGCCAGTAGTATTGGTCTGGGACAATCACCCCTCCACTTT. The V gene is TRBV19, the J gene TRBJ1-6, with D perhaps TRBD1 (6 bases). The V end was cut by 3 bases, the J end by 10 bases, with 13 bases between. The CDR3 consists of 14 residues. CDR1 LNHDA and CDR2 SQIVND come from the germline V gene (reference sequence).